This T cell receptor (beta chain) is from a study of T-cell memory formation after mild COVID-19. Study-level results: Day 15 to 85 contracting clones showed balanced CD4/CD8; later expanders leaned CD4+.

Germline CDR1 MNHEY, CDR2 SVGAGI. The CDR3 totals 18 residues. V dropped 0 bases and J dropped 5 bases, with 17 bases sitting between them. This clonotype was seen at least ten times. Its antigen is not known. 5'RACE with constant-segment primers yielded barcoded, UMI-tagged TCR alpha and TCR beta cDNA libraries. One entry per CDR3 protein, called by TCRdb with MiXCR from the 5' RACE reads. This table has some 40,000 distinct CDR3 sequences, 6% to 7.5% appearing once. This chain connects TRBV6-5 to TRBJ1-6, with a possible D match to TRBD1 (6 bases). The receptor was derived from an adult who had mild COVID-19 (a few samples of this study predate the infection). Cell type and time point are not known. Material for sequencing was PBMCs or a T cell subset sorted from them (not recorded which). The CDR3 here is CASSYSKGVVGNNSPLHF. The CDR3 coding sequence is TGTGCCAGCAGTTACTCGAAGGGGGTGGTGGGGAATAATTCACCCCTCCACTTT.